This record looks at one T cell receptor beta chain sequence and its context. In the original analysis: Estimates of nucleated cell counts were drawn from the amplification of reference gene primers. Assay: immunoSEQ multiplex PCR; the TCRdb copy retains only in-frame clones and omits some. V and J calls and clone size come straight from that table; D and trimming were deduced from the DNA. The sample comprises under 150,000 clones, more than 75% of which are singletons, and about 4% rests with the top ten. The CDR3 runs 14 residues. The germline gives CDR1 LGHDT, CDR2 YNNKEL (reference sequence). V lost 4 bases and J lost 3, with 10 bases in between. The data are from a study of blood T cell repertoires in COVID-19. Background on the study: The samples span acute and convalescent COVID-19 from the United States, Italy and Spain. T cells, B-cell-depleted T cells, or PBMCs supplied cDNA or gDNA.

This rearrangement joins TRBV3-1 (or the pseudogene TRBV3-2) to TRBJ2-1; the D gene is possibly TRBD2 (6 bases). Material for sequencing was peripheral blood. The clonotype was recovered from a man in his fifties with active COVID-19. DNA for the CDR3: TGTGCCAGCAGCCCTAGCGCCTACTACAATGAGCAGTTCTTC. Translating it yields CASSPSAYYNEQFF.